The T cell receptor (beta chain) under discussion was sequenced for a study of blood T cells in healthy people across ages. Comment on this clonotype: Its antigen is still unknown.

Notes on the study in general: A roughly linear age-dependent decrease characterized TCR beta diversity per million T cells.

Donation came from healthy Caucasian individuals in Russia who were aged 6 to 90. PCR was performed a second time for about 7 to 12 cycles using a sample-barcoded 5' primer and a J-beta primer mix. Any given sample supplied a minimum of 2.5 million CDR3-containing paired-end reads. TCRdb re-called the 5' RACE reads with MiXCR, one entry per CDR3 protein. The data hold a few hundred thousand distinct CDR3 sequences, with about 27% observed a single time. The CDR3 extends over 12 amino acids. The germline V gene has CDR1 MNHNS and CDR2 SASEGT. These data also formed part of another study, on T cells of mothers and their children.

Sequencing was performed on blood. This TCR came from a boy between 2 and 10 years old in good health. The chain joins TRBV6-1 to TRBJ2-5; no clear D gene. The DNA end is a closer match to TRBJ2-7, so the J assignment may be wrong. The CDR3 spells CASNFGNYEQYF. DNA for the CDR3: TGTGCCAGCAACTTTGGAAACTACGAGCAGTACTTC.